This entry lists 25 T cell receptor beta chains sequenced from one sample in a study of beta chain features in type 1 diabetes. Expressed TCRB transcripts were sequenced because the entire RNA isolate underwent reverse transcription. Clones were read by immunoSEQ multiplex PCR, and TCRdb kept only the in-frame ones, dropping some. The data show about 360,000 clones, with approximately 12% seen just once and 0.015% to 0.02% held by the top ten. Input material: naive CD4+ T cells from blood. The receptors stem from a man younger than 30 in good health.

This clone was counted only a few times. The chain uses TRBV13 and TRBJ2-2, with a tentative D call TRBD2 (6 bases). The CDR3 is 15 amino acids. V lost 4 bases to trimming and J lost 1 base, with 10 bases between them. Germline CDR1 PRHDT, CDR2 FYEKMQ (reference sequence). This CDR3 reads CASSSRLENTGELFF. Here the CDR3 DNA reads TGTGCCAGCAGCTCCCGACTAGAGAACACCGGGGAGCTGTTTTTT.

This clone was found a few times. This chain links TRBV1 with TRBJ2-6; the table's TRBD2 call for D was not verified on the DNA. TRBV1 is termed a pseudogene. The CDR3 length is 20 residues. The CDR3 loop reads CTSSQDPTSGAASGANVLTF. CDR3 sequence (DNA): TGCACCAGCAGCCAAGACCCGACTAGCGGGGCGGCCTCTGGGGCCAACGTCCTGACTTTC.

This clone was detected a few times. The chain joins TRBV7-2 to TRBJ2-1; D is possibly TRBD1 (5 bases). CDR1 SGHTA and CDR2 FQGNSA come from the germline V gene. Deletions cut 3 bases from V and 2 bases from J, with 23 bases between. The CDR3 length is 19 residues. The chain's CDR3 is CASSFPGQGSYRTYNEQFF. The CDR3 DNA follows: TGTGCCAGCAGCTTCCCGGGCCAAGGGTCTTACAGGACCTACAATGAGCAGTTCTTC.

The chain joins TRBV28 to TRBJ2-1; 8 bases align to TRBD2. This CDR3 region has 15 residues. V was clipped by 7 bases and J by 3 bases; unmatched bases: 8. Germline V gene sequence: CDR1 MDHEN, CDR2 SYDVKM. The CDR3 protein is CASTPGGGLYNEQFF. The DNA of the CDR3 is TGTGCCAGCACCCCGGGGGGGGGCCTCTACAATGAGCAGTTCTTC.

This clone occurred a few times. The chain is built from TRBV7-2 and TRBJ2-7; D is unclear. V dropped 3 bases and J dropped 2 bases, with 17 bases sitting between them. The CDR3 contains 16 residues. Germline-derived CDR1 and CDR2 are SGHTA and FQGNSA. The CDR3, as DNA: TGTGCCAGCAGCTTTAGCATGTCAGTTATGACCTACGAGCAGTACTTC. As protein: CASSFSMSVMTYEQYF.

The rearrangement joins TRBV7-2 to TRBJ1-2, with D maybe TRBD1 (5 bases). Trimming took 7 bases from V and 4 from J, leaving 19 bases between them. Germline lookup yields CDR1 SGHTA and CDR2 FQGNSA. This CDR3 is built from 15 residues. CDR3 amino acids: CASTLSGGTFYGYTF. The CDR3 DNA reads as TGTGCCAGCACCCTTTCCGGAGGGACCTTCTATGGCTACACCTTC.

Only a few counts were recorded for this clone. The chain recombines TRBV4-2 with TRBJ2-3; 13 bases map to TRBD2. The CDR3 totals 21 residues. J lost 2 bases, V lost 4 bases, and 18 bases had no gene match. Germline loops: CDR1 LGHNA, CDR2 YNFKEQ. Here the CDR3 DNA reads TGTGCCAGCAGCCCCCAATTTGGACTAGCGGGGGCCTCGGATCTCACAGATACGCAGTATTTT. Translation: CASSPQFGLAGASDLTDTQYF.

This clone was counted a few times. The chain uses TRBV7-9 and TRBJ2-5, with a weak D call TRBD1 (5 bases). This CDR3 has 14 residues. V was pared by 4 bases and J by 5 bases, with 14 bases between. Germline CDR1 reads SEHNR; CDR2 reads FQNEAQ (reference sequence). CDR3 nucleotides: TGTGCCAGCAGCTCCCCCTTGCAGGGTGAGACCCAGTACTTC. Its protein product is CASSSPLQGETQYF.

The sample holds a few counts of this clone. V gene TRBV7-2 combines with J gene TRBJ2-3, with 14 nucleotides matching TRBD2. The trim removed 4 bases at V and 4 bases at J, leaving 4 bases unmatched. The germline V gene has CDR1 SGHTA and CDR2 FQGNSA. The CDR3 length is 16 residues. CDR3 amino acids: CASSSGLAGVADTQYF. The CDR3 bases are TGTGCCAGCAGCTCGGGACTAGCGGGAGTCGCAGATACGCAGTATTTT.

This chain uses TRBV29-1 with TRBJ1-2; 9 bases map to TRBD1. V dropped 5 bases and J dropped 5; count of bases not matched to a gene: 12. The CDR3 contains 15 residues. CDR1 is SQVTM, CDR2 ANQGSEA, per germline. CDR3 bases: TGCAGCGTTACCACCGGGACAGGGCCCTCTTATGGCTACACCTTC. It translates to CSVTTGTGPSYGYTF.

This chain uses TRBV4-2 with TRBJ1-1; D is ambiguous. This CDR3 comprises 14 residues. Germline CDR1 and CDR2: LGHNA and YNFKEQ. Trimming removed 0 bases at V and 0 bases at J, with 5 bases between. In DNA, the CDR3 is TGTGCCAGCAGCCAAGAGGCGGTGAACACTGAAGCTTTCTTT. It codes for CASSQEAVNTEAFF.

There are a few counts of this clone. V is TRBV13 and J is TRBJ1-1; D is undetermined. CDR1 and CDR2 from the germline V gene are PRHDT and FYEKMQ (reference sequence). Trimming stripped 5 bases from V and 4 bases from J, with 20 bases between. The CDR3 is 16 amino acids. CDR3 sequence (DNA): TGTGCCAGCAGCATCACCACCCGAGGGTGGATCACTGAAGCTTTCTTT. Residues: CASSITTRGWITEAFF.

The chain employs TRBV6-5 and TRBJ1-5; D might be TRBD1 (6 bases). The germline V gene has CDR1 MNHEY and CDR2 SVGAGI. V shed 6 bases and J shed 0 bases, with 12 bases lying between them. CDR3 size: 15 residues. CDR3 amino acids: CASRWTEYSNQPQHF. CDR3 DNA sequence: TGTGCCAGCAGGTGGACAGAGTATAGCAATCAGCCCCAGCATTTT.

This clone was recorded a few times. V is TRBV6-5 and J is TRBJ1-1, with D hard to call. Per germline, CDR1 MNHEY and CDR2 SVGAGI. CDR3 length equals 14 residues. The V end lost 2 bases, the J end lost 1 base, and 8 bases lay between the germline ends. DNA for the CDR3: TGTGCCAGCAGTTACGGGCAGAGGAACACTGAAGCTTTCTTT. As protein: CASSYGQRNTEAFF.

The chain has TRBV5-6 and TRBJ2-2; D is unclear. Per germline, CDR1 SGHDT and CDR2 YYEEEE. The germline V and J ends were trimmed by 3 bases and 6 bases, with 6 bases remaining between them. The length of the CDR3 is 12 residues. The CDR3 bases are TGTGCCAGCAGCTGGGCTTCCGGGGAGCTGTTTTTT. It is translated as CASSWASGELFF.

This clone was seen only a few times. The chain is built from TRBV28 and TRBJ1-5; 10 bases match TRBD1. Germline V lookup: CDR1 MDHEN, CDR2 SYDVKM. The junction had 15 bases not matched to a gene; V was cut back by 8 bases and J by 5 bases. The CDR3 runs to 17 residues. CDR3 sequence (DNA): TGTGCCAGCTCCGAAATACGGGACAGGGGATTCCATCAGCCCCAGCATTTT. Translation: CASSEIRDRGFHQPQHF.

The sample holds a few counts of this clone. This sequence joins TRBV20-1 and TRBJ1-2, with TRBD1 matching over 7 bases. V shed 6 bases and J 12 bases; nucleotides not matched to a gene: 10. CDR1 DFQATT and CDR2 SNEGSKA come from the germline V gene (reference sequence). The CDR3 sequence is 11 residues long. For the CDR3, the DNA is TGCAGTGCGCTCAGACAGGGTTGGAACACCTTC. It translates to CSALRQGWNTF.

This clone was observed a few times. This chain connects TRBV15 to TRBJ1-2; TRBD1 aligns across 7 bases. The V gene's germline CDR1 is LNHNV and CDR2 YYDKDF (reference sequence). V dropped 3 bases and J dropped 4; count of bases not matched to a gene: 11. The CDR3 totals 16 residues. The CDR3 sequence is CATSSSRTGRVYGYTF. The CDR3 nucleotides are TGTGCCACCAGCAGTTCCCGGACAGGAAGAGTCTATGGCTACACCTTC.

The V call is TRBV7-9, the J call TRBJ2-6; D gene uncertain. Trimming pared 5 bases from V and 0 bases from J, leaving 14 bases between. In germline, CDR1 is SEHNR, CDR2 FQNEAQ (reference sequence). The CDR3 spans 17 residues. CDR3 amino acids: CASSPSILSSGANVLTF. The CDR3 coding sequence is TGTGCCAGCAGCCCCTCGATCCTAAGCTCTGGGGCCAACGTCCTGACTTTC.

The CDR3 spells CASSRGPGSVETQYF. CDR3 bases: TGTGCCAGCAGCCGGGGTCCGGGATCTGTGGAGACCCAGTACTTC. This chain connects TRBV7-2 to TRBJ2-5, with D possibly TRBD2 on 5 matching bases. Deletions cut 5 bases from V and 5 bases from J, with 18 bases between. This CDR3 is built from 15 residues. Germline V gene lookup returns CDR1 SGHTA and CDR2 FQGNSA.

This chain connects TRBV28 to TRBJ2-7, with D possibly being TRBD2 (7 bases). The V end lost 8 bases, the J end lost 5 bases, and 22 bases lay between the germline ends. The CDR3 runs 15 residues. The germline gives CDR1 MDHEN, CDR2 SYDVKM. The DNA of the CDR3 is TGTGCCAGCTTTGGCGGGGGCTTAGGGGGGGACGAGCAGTACTTC. Translated: CASFGGGLGGDEQYF.

The chain carries TRBV5-1 and TRBJ1-5; maybe TRBD1 (6 bases). CDR3 length: 14 residues. V lost 0 bases and J lost 7, with 11 bases in between. The germline V gene encodes CDR1 SGHRS and CDR2 YFSETQ. This CDR3 reads CASSLGTQGQPQHF. The CDR3 region has the DNA TGCGCCAGCAGCTTGGGAACACAGGGCCAGCCCCAGCATTTT.

The V gene is TRBV25-1, the J gene TRBJ2-2, with 7 bases matching TRBD2. The CDR3 has 15 residues. The ends lost 4 bases at V and 5 bases at J; junction bases unmatched: 7. Germline V gives CDR1 MGHDK, CDR2 SYGVNS. The CDR3 loop is CASSVGGLLTGELFF. The CDR3 DNA reads as TGTGCCAGCAGTGTGGGGGGGTTGTTGACCGGGGAGCTGTTTTTT.

This rearrangement joins TRBV28 to TRBJ2-7; the D gene is possibly TRBD1 (6 bases). Per the germline V gene, CDR1 is MDHEN and CDR2 is SYDVKM. The V gene lost 7 bases and the J gene lost 2 bases, with 12 bases spanning the gap. This CDR3 is 13 amino acids long. The CDR3 coding sequence is TGTGCCAGCAAGCCGGGACACCCCTACGAGCAGTACTTC. Its protein product is CASKPGHPYEQYF.

The sample holds a few counts of this clone. This chain uses TRBV5-1 with TRBJ1-2; TRBD1 agrees at 10 bases. The germline CDR1 and CDR2 sequences are SGHRS and YFSETQ. The J segment lost 2 bases and the V segment lost 4 bases, leaving 11 bases of the junction unmatched. The CDR3 length is 17 residues. This CDR3 is CASSVGGGQGSNYGYTF. In DNA, the CDR3 is TGCGCCAGCAGCGTTGGAGGGGGACAGGGGTCGAACTATGGCTACACCTTC.